This T cell receptor (beta chain) stems from a study of blood T cell repertoires in COVID-19. Study as a whole: The analysed material was cDNA or gDNA that came from T cells, B-cell-depleted T cells, or PBMCs.

Per the original methods: Amplified reference gene primers provided the basis for estimating nucleated cell counts. Some clones are missing from TCRdb's copy, which holds only in-frame ones; the method was immunoSEQ multiplex PCR. That table gives V, J and clone size, and the DNA gave D and trimming. The table has about 70,000 clones, more than 80% seen once; the top ten hold 35%. Trimming shortened V by 6 bases and J by 8 bases, and 25 bases separated the two germline ends. The length of the CDR3 is 17 residues. Germline CDR1 and CDR2: MGHDK and SYGVNS. The gene calls are TRBV25-1 and TRBJ2-2; TRBD1 might be the D (7 bases). The sequencing sample was made of peripheral blood. This receptor was obtained from a woman over 75 with active or convalescent COVID-19. CDR3 loop: CASRAEQGTYLSGELFF. The CDR3 nucleotides are TGTGCCAGCAGGGCGGAACAGGGGACTTACCTGAGTGGGGAGCTGTTTTTT.